This is a list of T cell receptor beta chains from one sample in a study of blood T cells in healthy people across ages. From the 5' RACE reads, TCRdb called clonotypes with MiXCR, one entry per CDR3 protein. The sample records 450,000 to 650,000 distinct CDR3 sequences, around 24% being singletons. These same records also appear under a second study, on T cells of mothers and their children.

The material sequenced was blood. These receptors all come from a boy under 18 in good health. Each CDR3 is given with its conserved first and last residue. Rows may omit the clone size; those that give it use once, few, many or a size class.

size,J,V,CDR3
.,.,TRBV7-9,CASSLEAGGNGQFF
.,TRBJ2-7,TRBV3-1,CASSQGQGGNEQYF
few,TRBJ2-3,TRBV29-1,CSVVRSGRRQYF
few,.,TRBV4-1,CASSQPGQSYEQYF
once,TRBJ2-5,TRBV4-2,CASSQEGTQRETQYF
.,TRBJ2-1,TRBV20-1,CSAKDSPLYNEQFF
few,TRBJ2-1,TRBV20-1,CSARESPGVGNEQFF
.,TRBJ2-5,TRBV4-1,CASSPLAGAWETQYF
few,TRBJ2-7,TRBV7-2,CASSLGAGLGEQYF
many,TRBJ2-5,TRBV29-1,CSATTGTGNQETQYF
few,TRBJ1-4,TRBV7-8,CASSLARIGNEKLFF
.,TRBJ2-7,TRBV4-3,CASSHSRGYEQYF
few,TRBJ2-5,TRBV2,CASSVGPAVYHETQYF
.,TRBJ2-4,TRBV27,CASSFPDTGIQYF
few,TRBJ2-7,TRBV21-1,CASSKAQRSEQYF
.,TRBJ1-2,TRBV7-6,CASSPQAGGSSYGYTF
.,TRBJ2-5,TRBV12-5,CASGGDLLAQYF
.,.,TRBV2,CASSEWLGGTYEQYF
few,TRBJ2-3,TRBV6-4,CASSDLAGDTDTQYF
few,TRBJ2-1,TRBV7-3,CASSPALRDSLMVSYNEQFF
few,TRBJ2-1,TRBV6-6,CASSYFTSGSSGEQFF
few,TRBJ1-1,TRBV7-2,CASSPMGVIEAFF
few,TRBJ1-1,TRBV6-2/TRBV6-3,CASSYPKQGMNTEAFF
few,TRBJ2-2,TRBV6-5,CASSYRPGELFF
few,TRBJ2-5,TRBV5-1,CASSARTREETQYF
.,TRBJ1-5,TRBV20-1,CSAPTAGTIQPQHF
.,TRBJ2-5,TRBV20-1,CSAGRGKTQYF
.,TRBJ1-3,TRBV28,CASSLPGQGAFGNTIYF
few,TRBJ2-7,TRBV28,CASRAVTTGYEQYF
.,TRBJ1-4,TRBV20-1,CSASGTREEKLFF
few,TRBJ2-7,TRBV4-1,CASSHAPRRIYEQYF
.,TRBJ2-1,TRBV3-1,CASSQAVWGPFTNEQFF
few,TRBJ1-6,TRBV11-2,CASSLGSAASYNSPLHF
.,TRBJ2-3,TRBV7-3,CATKEDRGKDTQYF
.,TRBJ2-6,TRBV4-2,CASSLSESGTGANVLTF
.,TRBJ2-5,TRBV9,CASSVSGRGQETQYF
.,TRBJ1-2,TRBV20-1,CSRDGYGYTF